These T cell receptor beta chains were read from a single sample in a study of PD-1 blockade in mismatch repair-deficient tumors. Generated by immunoSEQ multiplex PCR, the TCRdb table keeps only in-frame clones and is missing some. The sample lists around 100,000 clones, over 65% seen once, with 4.7% in the top ten. Source: peripheral blood, taken around 60 weeks after starting pembrolizumab. These receptors all come from an adult with mismatch repair-deficient cancer. Both conserved end residues are part of each CDR3. Fields, in order: J gene, D gene, V gene, clone size, CDR3 protein, CDR3 DNA. A D gene is named only where the DNA matches it firmly. The size of a clone is reported for some rows only, either as once, few or many, or as a class for expanded clones.

J: TRBJ1-2; D: TRBD1; V: TRBV9; size: once; CDR3: CASSVTGGSQYGYTF; DNA: TGTGCCAGCAGCGTCACAGGGGGTTCCCAATATGGCTACACCTTC
J: TRBJ2-1; D: .; V: TRBV6-4; size: .; CDR3: CASSRDRTRYNEQFF; DNA: TGTGCCAGCAGCCGGGACCGGACGCGGTACAATGAGCAGTTCTTC
J: TRBJ2-5; D: .; V: TRBV2; size: .; CDR3: CASSERAAQETQYF; DNA: TGTGCCAGCAGTGAAAGGGCAGCCCAAGAGACCCAGTACTTC
J: TRBJ2-5; D: .; V: TRBV5-6; size: .; CDR3: CASSFGVQETQYF; DNA: TGTGCCAGCAGCTTCGGGGTTCAAGAGACCCAGTACTTC
J: TRBJ2-7; D: TRBD2; V: TRBV10-3; size: .; CDR3: CAILRLAGGEYYEQYF; DNA: TGTGCCATCCTAAGACTAGCGGGAGGGGAATACTACGAGCAGTACTTC
J: TRBJ2-7; D: .; V: TRBV7-9; size: .; CDR3: CASSPQFSYEQYF; DNA: TGCGCCAGCAGCCCTCAGTTCTCCTACGAGCAGTACTTC
J: TRBJ1-3; D: .; V: TRBV6-1; size: .; CDR3: CASSPIGSGNTIYF; DNA: TGTGCCAGCAGTCCTATCGGCTCTGGAAACACCATATATTTT
J: TRBJ1-5; D: .; V: TRBV5-1; size: .; CDR3: CASSLDGEQPQHF; DNA: TGCGCCAGCAGCTTGGACGGAGAGCAGCCCCAGCATTTT
J: TRBJ2-4; D: .; V: TRBV4-1; size: .; CDR3: CASSQPLAGAKNIQYF; DNA: TGCGCCAGCAGCCAACCCCTCGCGGGGGCCAAAAACATTCAGTACTTC
J: TRBJ2-7; D: .; V: TRBV4-3; size: .; CDR3: CASSHPRWRINSYEQYF; DNA: TGCGCCAGCAGCCATCCCAGGTGGCGGATAAATTCCTACGAGCAGTACTTC
J: TRBJ1-1; D: .; V: TRBV4-2; size: .; CDR3: CASISLLSEAFF; DNA: TGTGCCAGCATATCTCTTCTTAGTGAAGCTTTCTTT
J: TRBJ2-7; D: .; V: TRBV19; size: .; CDR3: CASSIDHEGSSYEQYF; DNA: TGTGCCAGTAGTATAGATCACGAGGGGAGCTCCTACGAGCAGTACTTC
J: TRBJ2-3; D: .; V: TRBV10-3; size: .; CDR3: CATSPADTQYF; DNA: TGTGCCACCTCACCGGCAGATACGCAGTATTTT
J: TRBJ2-1; D: .; V: TRBV5-4; size: .; CDR3: CASKVNSGGNEQFF; DNA: TGTGCCAGCAAGGTCAACAGTGGGGGGAATGAGCAGTTCTTC
J: TRBJ2-1; D: TRBD2; V: TRBV2; size: once; CDR3: CASIGRELYNEQFF; DNA: TGTGCCAGCATCGGGCGGGAGCTTTACAATGAGCAGTTCTTC
J: TRBJ2-7; D: .; V: TRBV6-6; size: once; CDR3: CASNSGEQYF; DNA: TGTGCCAGCAATTCGGGTGAGCAGTACTTC
J: TRBJ2-7; D: .; V: TRBV5-1; size: .; CDR3: CASSSESTGSFYEQYF; DNA: TGCGCCAGCAGCTCGGAATCGACAGGAAGCTTCTACGAGCAGTACTTC
J: TRBJ2-2; D: .; V: TRBV7-2; size: once; CDR3: CASSLASAANTGELFF; DNA: TGTGCCAGCAGCTTAGCGTCGGCGGCGAACACCGGGGAGCTGTTTTTT
J: TRBJ1-2; D: .; V: TRBV5-1; size: few; CDR3: CASSWGGGLDGYTF; DNA: TGCGCCAGCAGCTGGGGAGGCGGCCTTGATGGCTACACCTTC
J: TRBJ1-1; D: .; V: TRBV4-1; size: few; CDR3: CASSQGRRDTEAFF; DNA: TGCGCCAGCAGCCAAGGCAGGAGGGACACTGAAGCTTTCTTT
J: TRBJ2-5; D: .; V: TRBV30; size: .; CDR3: CAWSTRTGQETQYF; DNA: TGTGCCTGGAGTACCCGCACAGGACAAGAGACCCAGTACTTC
J: TRBJ1-2; D: .; V: TRBV10-3; size: .; CDR3: CAITTGNNYGYTF; DNA: TGTGCTATCACCACAGGGAATAACTATGGCTACACCTTC
J: TRBJ2-1; D: TRBD2; V: TRBV7-7; size: .; CDR3: CASSLAYLADNEQFF; DNA: TGTGCTAGCAGCTTAGCGTACCTAGCGGACAATGAGCAGTTCTTC
J: TRBJ2-3; D: TRBD1; V: TRBV7-9; size: .; CDR3: CASSTDRGVGTDTQYF; DNA: TGTGCCAGCAGCACCGACAGGGGCGTCGGAACAGATACGCAGTATTTT
J: TRBJ2-7; D: .; V: TRBV5-4; size: .; CDR3: CASSPRTNEQYF; DNA: TGTGCCAGCAGCCCCAGGACTAACGAGCAGTACTTC
J: TRBJ2-3; D: TRBD2; V: TRBV10-1; size: .; CDR3: CASSPGLAGGADTQYF; DNA: TGCGCCAGCAGTCCCGGACTAGCGGGAGGGGCAGATACGCAGTATTTT
J: TRBJ2-1; D: .; V: TRBV5-5; size: .; CDR3: CASSLRVGSYNEQFF; DNA: TGTGCCAGCAGCTTGAGAGTGGGGAGCTACAATGAGCAGTTCTTC
J: TRBJ1-1; D: .; V: TRBV27; size: .; CDR3: CASSKGIDTEAFF; DNA: TGTGCCAGCAGTAAGGGAATCGACACTGAAGCTTTCTTT
J: TRBJ2-3; D: .; V: TRBV27; size: .; CDR3: CASAEGPTDTQYF; DNA: TGTGCCAGCGCCGAGGGACCCACAGATACGCAGTATTTT
J: TRBJ1-5; D: .; V: TRBV21-1; size: few; CDR3: CATPPGANQPQHF; DNA: TGTGCCACCCCCCCCGGGGCCAATCAGCCCCAGCATTTT
J: TRBJ2-4; D: .; V: TRBV29-1; size: .; CDR3: CNVVRSNIQYF; DNA: TGCAACGTTGTAAGATCGAACATTCAGTACTTC
J: TRBJ1-2; D: .; V: TRBV7-3; size: .; CDR3: CASSLARGDYGYTF; DNA: TGTGCCAGCAGCTTAGCACGGGGGGACTATGGCTACACCTTC
J: TRBJ2-7; D: TRBD2; V: TRBV19; size: .; CDR3: CASSSGLAGRYEQYF; DNA: TGTGCCAGTAGTAGTGGACTAGCGGGAAGGTACGAGCAGTACTTC
J: TRBJ1-2; D: TRBD1; V: TRBV4-1; size: few; CDR3: CASSQGRHGTGFTYNYGYTF; DNA: TGCGCCAGCAGCCAAGGAAGACACGGGACAGGCTTTACTTATAACTATGGCTACACCTTC
J: TRBJ2-1; D: TRBD2; V: TRBV30; size: .; CDR3: CAWMERGRSSYNEQFF; DNA: TGTGCCTGGATGGAGCGGGGGAGGAGCTCCTACAATGAGCAGTTCTTC
J: TRBJ2-7; D: .; V: TRBV28; size: once; CDR3: CASMGTQSSYEQYF; DNA: TGTGCCAGCATGGGGACTCAGAGCTCCTACGAGCAGTACTTC
J: TRBJ2-7; D: TRBD2; V: TRBV7-2; size: .; CDR3: CASSPRLAGGAYEQYF; DNA: TGTGCCAGCAGCCCAAGACTAGCGGGAGGGGCCTACGAGCAGTACTTC
J: TRBJ2-7; D: TRBD2; V: TRBV19; size: .; CDR3: CASRNPSGSNEQYF; DNA: TGTGCCAGTAGGAACCCTAGCGGGAGCAACGAGCAGTACTTC
J: TRBJ2-7; D: .; V: TRBV13; size: .; CDR3: CASSLAAGSHYEQYF; DNA: TGTGCCAGCAGCTTAGCTGCCGGATCCCACTACGAGCAGTACTTC
J: TRBJ1-1; D: .; V: TRBV29-1; size: .; CDR3: CSVARVMNTEAFF; DNA: TGCAGCGTCGCGAGGGTTATGAACACTGAAGCTTTCTTT
J: TRBJ2-7; D: .; V: TRBV21-1; size: .; CDR3: CASSKMRLGTNHSYEQYF; DNA: TGTGCCAGCAGCAAAATGAGACTAGGGACAAATCATTCCTACGAGCAGTACTTC
J: TRBJ2-5; D: TRBD2; V: TRBV12-5; size: .; CDR3: CASGLPSTSEETQYF; DNA: TGTGCTAGTGGTTTGCCTTCTACTAGCGAAGAGACCCAGTACTTC
J: TRBJ2-2; D: .; V: TRBV27; size: .; CDR3: CASSNRTPKAGGELFF; DNA: TGTGCCAGCAGTAACCGGACACCGAAAGCCGGCGGGGAGCTGTTTTTT
J: TRBJ1-1; D: .; V: TRBV5-5; size: .; CDR3: CASSLNPGSGYTEAFF; DNA: TGTGCCAGCAGCTTAAACCCCGGGTCGGGATACACTGAAGCTTTCTTT
J: TRBJ2-3; D: TRBD1; V: TRBV18; size: .; CDR3: CASSPPGQGRGGDTQYF; DNA: TGTGCCAGCTCACCCCCGGGACAGGGGAGAGGGGGAGATACGCAGTATTTT
J: TRBJ1-1; D: .; V: TRBV10-3; size: .; CDR3: CAISESRVAFF; DNA: TGTGCCATCAGTGAGTCAAGGGTCGCTTTCTTT
J: TRBJ1-3; D: .; V: TRBV6-5; size: .; CDR3: CASSYQRSGNTIYF; DNA: TGTGCCAGCAGTTACCAGAGATCTGGAAACACCATATATTTT
J: TRBJ1-3; D: .; V: TRBV2; size: few; CDR3: CASSERAVSGNTIYF; DNA: TGTGCCAGCAGTGAACGGGCGGTCTCTGGAAACACCATATATTTT
J: TRBJ2-7; D: TRBD1; V: TRBV4-3; size: .; CDR3: CASSQRLEQGFEQYF; DNA: TGCGCCAGCAGCCAGAGGCTCGAACAGGGGTTCGAGCAGTACTTC
J: TRBJ2-2; D: .; V: TRBV15; size: .; CDR3: CATSRGDSLTGELFF; DNA: TGTGCCACCAGCAGGGGGGACTCCCTGACCGGGGAGCTGTTTTTT
J: TRBJ2-1; D: .; V: TRBV7-9; size: .; CDR3: CASIPKFF; DNA: TGTGCCAGCATCCCCAAGTTCTTC
J: TRBJ2-4; D: .; V: TRBV11-2; size: once; CDR3: CASSLASGVAKNIQYF; DNA: TGTGCCAGCAGCTTAGCGTCAGGGGTGGCCAAAAACATTCAGTACTTC
J: TRBJ1-5; D: .; V: TRBV29-1; size: .; CDR3: CSAAGGAGQPQHF; DNA: TGCAGCGCCGCGGGGGGGGCAGGTCAGCCCCAGCATTTT